These 4 T cell receptor beta chains were all obtained from the same sample, sequenced in a study of T-cell memory formation after mild COVID-19. MiXCR was run by TCRdb on the 5' RACE reads, yielding one entry per CDR3 protein. The data contain approximately 180,000 distinct CDR3 sequences, under 20% of them seen just once; the ten biggest clones take up 2% to 2.5%. Sample: PBMCs or a T cell subset sorted from them (not recorded which). These receptors were collected from an adult woman who had mild COVID-19 (a few samples of this study predate the infection). Cell type and time point are not known.

This clonotype was counted between two and nine times. This chain joins TRBV5-1 and TRBJ2-1; D is undetermined. Germline V CDR1 and CDR2: SGHRS, YFSETQ. V dropped 6 bases and J dropped 5 bases, with 15 bases sitting between them. This CDR3 has 14 amino acids. Here the CDR3 reads CASKRTPENNEQFF. DNA for the CDR3: TGCGCCAGCAAGAGGACGCCTGAGAACAATGAGCAGTTCTTC.

The chain combines TRBV2 with TRBJ2-7; D remains ambiguous. CDR3 length equals 13 residues. V was pared by 3 bases and J by 1 base, with 7 bases between. The germline V gene has CDR1 SNHLY and CDR2 FYNNEI. CDR3 residues: CASSDVQSYEQYF. CDR3 coding DNA: TGTGCCAGCAGTGATGTGCAATCCTACGAGCAGTACTTC.

This clonotype was observed many times. This chain connects TRBV7-3 to TRBJ2-4, with 9 bases identical to TRBD1. This CDR3 has 15 amino acids. Trimming cost V 5 bases and J 6 bases; bases outside gene matches: 8. The germline V gene encodes CDR1 SGHTA and CDR2 FQGTGA. The CDR3 coding sequence is TGTGCCAGCAGCCTGGGACAGGGTGGGTTAAACATTCAGTACTTC. It translates to CASSLGQGGLNIQYF. Together with reference TRBV7-3 and TRBJ2-4, the CDR3 gives the full variable domain: GAGVSQTPSNKVTEKGKYVELRCDPISGHTALYWYRQSLGQGPEFLIYFQGTGAADDSGLPNDRFFAVRPEGSVSTLKIQRTERGDSAVYLCASSLGQGGLNIQYFGAGTRLSVL.

CDR3 DNA sequence: TGTGCCAGCAGCTTAAAGGGAAACACCATATATTTT. Its translation is CASSLKGNTIYF. The chain joins TRBV11-1 to TRBJ1-3; D uncertain. The CDR3 totals 12 residues. V lost 2 bases to trimming and J lost 4 bases, with 3 bases between them. CDR1 is SGHAT and CDR2 is FQDESV in the germline V gene (reference sequence).